The present TCR beta chain was sequenced within a study of T cell responses to AZD1222 COVID-19 vaccine. Study background: Analyses pooled second doses at about 4 or about 12 weeks.

Points on this clone: The antigen remains unidentified.

This CDR3 is 16 amino acids long. Germline V gives CDR1 LNHDA, CDR2 SQIVND (reference sequence). Trimming took 4 bases from V and 1 from J, leaving 16 bases between them. Findings of the study overall: Baseline seropositives among AZD1222 recipients totaled only six or seven. In a largely white British group with more females than males, clonal diversity was possibly underestimated. After the peak T cell response, and only then, were repertoires sampled.

The data were produced by immunoSEQ multiplex PCR, yet TCRdb's version contains in-frame clones alone and is incomplete. Found here are about 140,000 clones, approximately 90% of them singletons; the top ten hold about 5.5%. The TCR originated in an adult in good health. The source was peripheral blood, collected on day 0 of AZD1222 vaccination. V usage is TRBV19 and J usage is TRBJ1-1; unclear D gene. This chain's CDR3 is CASSSLVMGRNTEAFF. The CDR3 nucleotides are TGTGCCAGTAGTAGCCTCGTGATGGGGAGGAACACTGAAGCTTTCTTT.